This passage covers 27 T cell receptor beta chains from one sample sequenced in a study of shared clonotypes between healthy human individuals. The protocol was immunoSEQ multiplex PCR, while the TCRdb copy is restricted to in-frame clones and leaves out a portion. The sample lists some 1.4 million clones, more than 95% seen once, with about 1.2% in the top ten. The specimen sequenced was naive CD4+ T cells sorted from blood. Subset given: CD45RA+ positively selected. The receptor set was obtained from a man aged 25-40 years in good health.

This clone appeared a single time. V gene TRBV18 combines with J gene TRBJ1-5, with D hard to call. Trimming took off 5 bases at V and 6 bases at J, with 20 bases between the two ends. This CDR3 is built from 16 residues. CDR1 is KGHSH and CDR2 is LQKENI in the germline V gene. The DNA of the CDR3 is TGTGCCAGCTCAGCAAGTGTCCAGACGGGTAGTCAGCCCCAGCATTTT. It is translated as CASSASVQTGSQPQHF.

The rearrangement joins TRBV5-1 to TRBJ2-2; 11 bases are a match to TRBD2. Trimming took 4 bases from V and 2 from J; bases not matched to a gene: 1. Germline CDR1 reads SGHRS; CDR2 reads YFSETQ. The CDR3 is made up of 15 amino acids. CDR3 sequence reads: CASSGTSGNTGELFF. The CDR3 bases are TGCGCCAGCAGCGGGACTAGCGGCAACACCGGGGAGCTGTTTTTT.

The chain recombines TRBV5-1 with TRBJ2-1; 11 bases match TRBD2. J gave up 0 bases and V 3 bases, and 5 bases lay outside the gene matches. Looked up from germline, CDR1 is SGHRS and CDR2 is YFSETQ. The CDR3 has 17 amino acids. The DNA of the CDR3 is TGCGCCAGCAGCTCCGGACTAGCGGGTCTCTCCTACAATGAGCAGTTCTTC. It is translated as CASSSGLAGLSYNEQFF. The whole variable domain, filled in from reference TRBV5-1 and TRBJ2-1, reads KAGVTQTPRYLIKTRGQQVTLSCSPISGHRSVSWYQQTPGQGLQFLFEYFSETQRNKGNFPGRFSGRQFSNSRSEMNVSTLELGDSALYLCASSSGLAGLSYNEQFFGPGTRLTVL.

V is TRBV6-5 and J is TRBJ1-4, with 8 bases aligning to TRBD1. The CDR3 contains 16 residues. Trimming removed 3 bases from V and 8 bases from J; junction bases left unmatched: 11. Germline V gene data show CDR1 as MNHEY and CDR2 as SVGAGI. The CDR3 DNA reads as TGTGCCAGCAGTTATAGAATCCCACAGGGGGTGGAAAAACTGTTTTTT. It encodes CASSYRIPQGVEKLFF.

The chain is built from TRBV30 and TRBJ2-1, with D maybe TRBD1 (6 bases). CDR1 and CDR2 (germline): GTSNPN, SVGIG (reference sequence). There are 13 residues in the CDR3. V was cut by 2 bases and J by 10 bases, with 15 bases left in between. The CDR3 loop reads CAWSLDRYQEQFF. DNA of the CDR3: TGTGCCTGGAGTCTGGACAGATATCAGGAGCAGTTCTTC.

The V and J genes are TRBV5-4 and TRBJ2-1; TRBD2 might be the D (5 bases). The V gene lost 1 base and the J gene lost 1 base, with 9 bases spanning the gap. CDR3 length: 15 amino acids. CDR1 and CDR2 (germline): SGHNT, YYREEE (reference sequence). The CDR3 region has the DNA TGTGCCAGCAGCTTGTTCCTAGCTTCCTACAATGAGCAGTTCTTC. Its translation is CASSLFLASYNEQFF.

The gene calls are TRBV6-5 and TRBJ2-1; 13 bases are a match to TRBD2. CDR1 is MNHEY, CDR2 SVGAGI, per germline. With 6 bases clipped from V and 7 bases from J, the junction kept 6 bases outside the gene matches. This CDR3 has 15 amino acids. CDR3 nucleotide sequence: TGTGCCAGCAGACCGACTAGCGGGAGGCGGAATGAGCAGTTCTTC. Protein sequence: CASRPTSGRRNEQFF.

This chain joins TRBV9 and TRBJ2-5; 9 bases are shared with TRBD1. With V trimmed by 6 bases and J by 5 bases, 11 bases remained unmatched. The CDR3 contains 15 residues. Germline CDR1 reads SGDLS; CDR2 reads YYNGEE. CDR3 nucleotide sequence: TGTGCCAGCAACCAGGGACAGGGCCGGGTGGAGACCCAGTACTTC. Its translation is CASNQGQGRVETQYF.

This chain links TRBV15 with TRBJ1-5; D uncertain. This CDR3 is built from 14 residues. CDR1 LNHNV and CDR2 YYDKDF come from the germline V gene (reference sequence). V lost 4 bases, J lost 0 bases, and 7 bases lay in between. As DNA, the CDR3 is TGTGCCACCAGCATCGGGGTTAGCAATCAGCCCCAGCATTTT. Translation gives CATSIGVSNQPQHF.

The J gene is TRBJ2-3, the V gene TRBV7-8; 7 bases agree with TRBD2. This CDR3 is 17 amino acids long. V gave up 3 bases and J gave up 2 bases; unmatched junction bases: 11. Germline lookup yields CDR1 SGHVS and CDR2 FQNEAQ. The CDR3 protein is CASSLPSGAGFTDTQYF. DNA for the CDR3: TGTGCCAGCAGCTTGCCCTCCGGAGCGGGATTCACAGATACGCAGTATTTT.

V usage is TRBV30 and J usage is TRBJ1-5, with D possibly being TRBD1 (5 bases). The CDR3 is made up of 12 amino acids. Germline V gives CDR1 GTSNPN, CDR2 SVGIG (reference sequence). The germline V and J ends were trimmed by 6 bases and 7 bases, with 13 bases remaining between them. CDR3 in DNA: TGTGCCTGCCGGGACCGGGGCCAGCCCCAGCATTTT. Translation: CACRDRGQPQHF.

The rearrangement joins TRBV5-1 to TRBJ2-4, with TRBD2 matching 13 bases. Germline V gene data show CDR1 as SGHRS and CDR2 as YFSETQ. The V and J ends lost 4 bases and 0 bases, in that order; junction bases with no gene match: 7. The CDR3 consists of 18 residues. The DNA of the CDR3 is TGCGCCAGCAGCCCCCCGGGACTAGCGGGACAAGCCAAAAACATTCAGTACTTC. Its protein is CASSPPGLAGQAKNIQYF. Variable domain in full (rest from reference TRBV5-1 and TRBJ2-4): KAGVTQTPRYLIKTRGQQVTLSCSPISGHRSVSWYQQTPGQGLQFLFEYFSETQRNKGNFPGRFSGRQFSNSRSEMNVSTLELGDSALYLCASSPPGLAGQAKNIQYFGAGTRLSVL.

This rearrangement joins TRBV30 to TRBJ2-7, with TRBD2 matching 11 bases. This CDR3 is built from 15 residues. Germline lookup yields CDR1 GTSNPN and CDR2 SVGIG (reference sequence). V was pared by 2 bases and J by 6 bases, with 9 bases of the junction left unmatched. The CDR3 DNA follows: TGTGCCTGGAGTTTGGACTTTAGCGGGAGGGCCGAGCAGTACTTC. Amino acid sequence: CAWSLDFSGRAEQYF.

The V and J genes are TRBV7-8 and TRBJ1-5, with D unclear. The germline V gene encodes CDR1 SGHVS and CDR2 FQNEAQ. The length of the CDR3 is 15 residues. V lost 3 bases and J 0 bases, leaving 9 bases between the germline ends. CDR3 sequence: CASSFPGDSNQPQHF. DNA of the CDR3: TGTGCCAGCAGCTTTCCCGGAGATAGCAATCAGCCCCAGCATTTT. Drawing the rest from reference TRBV7-8 and TRBJ1-5, the complete variable domain is GAGVSQSPRYKVAKRGQDVALRCDPISGHVSLFWYQQALGQGPEFLTYFQNEAQLDKSGLPSDRFFAERPEGSVSTLKIQRTQQEDSAVYLCASSFPGDSNQPQHFGDGTRLSIL.

The chain joins TRBV28 to TRBJ2-7; D not resolved. The ends were cut back, 6 bases at V and 2 bases at J, with 11 bases in the middle. Germline CDR1 reads MDHEN; CDR2 reads SYDVKM. The CDR3 has 13 amino acids. CDR3 sequence (DNA): TGTGCCAGCAGGTCGCCGGCTCCCTACGAGCAGTACTTC. As protein: CASRSPAPYEQYF.

The CDR3 region is CASSVTDSGSYEQYF. CDR3 DNA: TGTGCCAGCAGCGTAACCGACAGTGGATCCTACGAGCAGTACTTC. The chain recombines TRBV9 with TRBJ2-7; a weak D match, TRBD1 (5 bases). Germline CDR1 reads SGDLS; CDR2 reads YYNGEE. V was clipped by 1 base and J by 1 base, with 12 bases between them. This CDR3 has 15 residues.

The CDR3 region is CATSRPRDKAPNEQFF. The DNA of the CDR3 is TGTGCCACCAGCAGGCCTCGGGACAAGGCACCAAATGAGCAGTTCTTC. This sequence joins TRBV15 and TRBJ2-1; D may be TRBD1 (6 bases). Trimming cost V 3 bases and J 7 bases, with 19 bases left between them. The CDR3 loop spans 16 amino acids. Germline CDR1 LNHNV, CDR2 YYDKDF (reference sequence).

The CDR3 DNA is TGTGCCAGTGCCCGGACAGGGTACGCTTTCTTT. Translated: CASARTGYAFF. The chain combines TRBV19 with TRBJ1-1, with 8 bases that match TRBD1. Germline V gives CDR1 LNHDA, CDR2 SQIVND (reference sequence). The CDR3 has 11 residues. V lost 8 bases and J lost 11; bases outside the gene matches: 7.

The chain is built from TRBV10-3 and TRBJ2-7; D is uncertain. This CDR3 region has 15 residues. Germline assignment: CDR1 ENHRY and CDR2 SYGVKD. Trimming stripped 6 bases from V and 2 bases from J, with 17 bases between. DNA of the CDR3: TGTGCCATCAGCGAGAGGTTGGAGCCTACCTACGAGCAGTACTTC. It codes for CAISERLEPTYEQYF.

The genes are TRBV6-1 and TRBJ2-7, with D possibly matching TRBD2 (7 bases). V lost 3 bases to trimming and J lost 4 bases, with 13 bases between them. Germline V gene sequence: CDR1 MNHNS, CDR2 SASEGT. There are 14 residues in the CDR3. CDR3 amino acids: CASSDMGRGYEQYF. The DNA of the CDR3 is TGTGCCAGCAGTGACATGGGGAGGGGGTACGAGCAGTACTTC.

Points on this clone: Other DNA sequences from this sample encode an identical CDR3 as well. The chain is built from TRBV5-1 and TRBJ2-7; 9 bases align to TRBD1. Germline V lookup: CDR1 SGHRS, CDR2 YFSETQ. CDR3 length equals 14 residues. J gave up 2 bases and V 2 bases, and 2 bases lay outside the gene matches. The CDR3 protein is CASSFRDRAYEQYF. CDR3 bases: TGCGCCAGCAGCTTCCGGGACAGGGCCTACGAGCAGTACTTC.

The chain combines TRBV5-4 with TRBJ2-1, with 10 nucleotides matching TRBD1. The CDR3 extends over 14 amino acids. Germline V CDR1 and CDR2: SGHNT, YYREEE (reference sequence). V lost 5 bases to trimming and J lost 7 bases; unmatched junction nucleotides: 6. CDR3 nucleotides: TGTGCCAGCAGAATACCGGGACAGGGGAATGAGCAGTTCTTC. The encoded protein is CASRIPGQGNEQFF.

The DNA for the CDR3 is TGTGCCAGCAGCGTAGGACTAGCGGGAGGCCACAATGAGCAGTTCTTC. Protein: CASSVGLAGGHNEQFF. This chain joins TRBV9 and TRBJ2-1; TRBD2 matches 13 bases. Germline V lookup: CDR1 SGDLS, CDR2 YYNGEE. The junction had 2 bases not matched to a gene; V was cut back by 0 bases and J by 5 bases. The CDR3 has 16 amino acids.

The CDR3 DNA reads TGTGCCAGCAGCTTACTAGCGGGACACACAGATACGCAGTATTTT. Amino acids: CASSLLAGHTDTQYF. The chain joins TRBV13 to TRBJ2-3; TRBD2 aligns across 9 bases. CDR3 length: 15 residues. V trimming: 2 bases; J trimming: 2 bases; junction bases outside the gene matches: 2. Germline V gives CDR1 PRHDT, CDR2 FYEKMQ (reference sequence).

Only one count was recorded for this clone. The CDR3 spells CASSVDRVVTEAFF. The DNA for the CDR3 is TGTGCCAGCAGCGTAGACCGCGTTGTGACTGAAGCTTTCTTT. The chain joins TRBV9 to TRBJ1-1; D uncertain. CDR1 is SGDLS and CDR2 is YYNGEE in the germline V gene. This CDR3 contains 14 residues. V lost 0 bases and J lost 5, with 11 bases in between.

The J gene is TRBJ2-1, the V gene TRBV11-3; D is ambiguous. CDR1 and CDR2 from the germline V gene are SGHNT and YENEEA. The germline V and J ends were trimmed by 1 base and 6 bases, with 7 bases remaining between them. This CDR3 has 13 residues. The CDR3 spells CASSLGIGNEQFF. In nucleotides, the CDR3 is TGTGCCAGCAGCTTAGGTATCGGCAATGAGCAGTTCTTC.

The chain recombines TRBV4-1 with TRBJ1-3, with D perhaps matching TRBD1 (6 bases). The CDR3 consists of 15 residues. The germline V gene encodes CDR1 MGHRA and CDR2 YSYEKL. V lost 0 bases to trimming and J lost 2 bases, with 8 bases between them. CDR3 nucleotide sequence: TGCGCCAGCAGCCAAGATCGGACAGCTGGAAACACCATATATTTT. Translation gives CASSQDRTAGNTIYF.